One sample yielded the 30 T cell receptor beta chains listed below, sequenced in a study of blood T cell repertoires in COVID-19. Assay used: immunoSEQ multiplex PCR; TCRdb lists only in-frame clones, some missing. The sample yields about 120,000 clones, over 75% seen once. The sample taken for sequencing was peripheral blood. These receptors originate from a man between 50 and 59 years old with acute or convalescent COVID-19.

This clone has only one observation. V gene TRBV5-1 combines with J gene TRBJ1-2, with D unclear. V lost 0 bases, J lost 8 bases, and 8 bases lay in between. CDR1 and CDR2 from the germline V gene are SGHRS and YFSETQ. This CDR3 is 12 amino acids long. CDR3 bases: TGCGCCAGCAGCTTGGGCGGCGAGGGCTACACCTTC. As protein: CASSLGGEGYTF.

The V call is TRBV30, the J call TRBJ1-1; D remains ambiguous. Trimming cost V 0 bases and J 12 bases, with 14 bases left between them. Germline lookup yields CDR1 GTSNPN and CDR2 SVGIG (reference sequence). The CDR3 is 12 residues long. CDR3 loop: CAWSVMAGESFF. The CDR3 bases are TGTGCCTGGAGTGTTATGGCCGGGGAGTCTTTCTTT.

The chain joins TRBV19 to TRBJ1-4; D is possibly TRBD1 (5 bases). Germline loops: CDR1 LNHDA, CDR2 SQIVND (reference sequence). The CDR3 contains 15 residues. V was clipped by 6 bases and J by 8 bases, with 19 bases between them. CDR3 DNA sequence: TGTGCCAGTAGAACCCTTCGGGCAGGGAAGGAAAAACTGTTTTTT. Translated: CASRTLRAGKEKLFF.

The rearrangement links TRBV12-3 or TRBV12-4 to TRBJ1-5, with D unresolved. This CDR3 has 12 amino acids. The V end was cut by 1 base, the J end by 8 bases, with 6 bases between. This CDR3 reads CASSLGSEPQHF. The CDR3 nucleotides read TGTGCCAGCAGTTTAGGGTCGGAGCCCCAGCATTTT.

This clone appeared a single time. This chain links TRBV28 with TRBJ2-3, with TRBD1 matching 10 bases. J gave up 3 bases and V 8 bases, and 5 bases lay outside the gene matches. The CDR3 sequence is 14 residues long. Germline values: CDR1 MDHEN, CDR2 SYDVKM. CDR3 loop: CASGTGQGTDTQYF. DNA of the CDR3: TGTGCCAGCGGTACGGGACAGGGGACAGATACGCAGTATTTT.

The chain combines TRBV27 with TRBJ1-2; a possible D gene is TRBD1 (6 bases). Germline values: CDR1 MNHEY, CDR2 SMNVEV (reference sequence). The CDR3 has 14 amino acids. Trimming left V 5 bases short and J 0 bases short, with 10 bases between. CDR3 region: CASSHRAANYGYTF. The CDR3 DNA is TGTGCCAGCAGTCACAGGGCTGCTAACTATGGCTACACCTTC.

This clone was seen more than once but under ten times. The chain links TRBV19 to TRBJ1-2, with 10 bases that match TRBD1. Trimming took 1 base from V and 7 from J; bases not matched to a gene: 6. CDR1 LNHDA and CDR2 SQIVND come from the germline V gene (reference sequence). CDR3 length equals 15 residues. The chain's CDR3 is CASSIGGQGSGGYTF. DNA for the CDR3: TGTGCCAGTAGTATAGGGGGACAGGGGAGCGGTGGCTACACCTTC.

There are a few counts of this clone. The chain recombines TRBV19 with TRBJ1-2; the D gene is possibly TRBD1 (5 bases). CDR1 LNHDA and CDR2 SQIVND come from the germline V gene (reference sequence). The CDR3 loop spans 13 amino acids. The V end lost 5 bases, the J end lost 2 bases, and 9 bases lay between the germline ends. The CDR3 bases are TGTGCCAGTAGTTTTCGGGGGAACTATGGCTACACCTTC. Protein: CASSFRGNYGYTF.

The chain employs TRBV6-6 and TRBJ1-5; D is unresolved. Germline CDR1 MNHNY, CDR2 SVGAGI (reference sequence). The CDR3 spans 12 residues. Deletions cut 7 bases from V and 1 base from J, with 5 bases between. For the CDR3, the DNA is TGTGCCAGCAACGGGAGCAATCAGCCCCAGCATTTT. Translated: CASNGSNQPQHF.

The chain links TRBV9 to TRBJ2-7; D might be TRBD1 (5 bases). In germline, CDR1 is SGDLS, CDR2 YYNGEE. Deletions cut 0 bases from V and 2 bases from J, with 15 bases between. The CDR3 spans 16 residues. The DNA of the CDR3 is TGTGCCAGCAGCGTAGGACAGTCCAGCAAAGCCTACGAGCAGTACTTC. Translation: CASSVGQSSKAYEQYF.

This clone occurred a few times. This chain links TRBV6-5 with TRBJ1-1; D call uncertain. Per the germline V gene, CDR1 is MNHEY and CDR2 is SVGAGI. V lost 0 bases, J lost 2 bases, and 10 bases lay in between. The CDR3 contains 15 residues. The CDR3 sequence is CASSYSRRQNTEAFF. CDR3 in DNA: TGTGCCAGCAGTTACTCTCGGCGGCAAAACACTGAAGCTTTCTTT.

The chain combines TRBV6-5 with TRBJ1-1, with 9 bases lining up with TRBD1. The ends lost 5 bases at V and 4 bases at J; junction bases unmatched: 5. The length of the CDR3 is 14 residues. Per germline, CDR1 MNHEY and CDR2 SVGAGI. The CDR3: CASSRMTGGTEAFF. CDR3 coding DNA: TGTGCCAGCAGTCGCATGACAGGGGGCACTGAAGCTTTCTTT.

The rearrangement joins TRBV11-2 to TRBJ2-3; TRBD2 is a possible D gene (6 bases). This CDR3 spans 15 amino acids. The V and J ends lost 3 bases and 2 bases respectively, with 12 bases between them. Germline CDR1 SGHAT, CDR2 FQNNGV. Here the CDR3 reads CASSFMGGTTDTQYF. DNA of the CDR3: TGTGCCAGCAGCTTCATGGGGGGTACCACAGATACGCAGTATTTT.

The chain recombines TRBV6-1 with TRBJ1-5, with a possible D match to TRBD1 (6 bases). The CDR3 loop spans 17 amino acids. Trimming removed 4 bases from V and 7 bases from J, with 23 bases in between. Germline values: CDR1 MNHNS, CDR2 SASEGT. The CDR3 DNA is TGTGCCAGCAGTGCCTACAGGATACAGGGTGAGGGACAGCCCCAGCATTTT. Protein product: CASSAYRIQGEGQPQHF.

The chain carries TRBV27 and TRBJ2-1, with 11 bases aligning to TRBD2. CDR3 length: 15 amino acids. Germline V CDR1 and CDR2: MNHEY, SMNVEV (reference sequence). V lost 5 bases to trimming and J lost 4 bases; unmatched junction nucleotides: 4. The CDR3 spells CASSILAGDYNEQFF. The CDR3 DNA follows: TGTGCCAGCAGTATACTAGCGGGGGATTACAATGAGCAGTTCTTC.

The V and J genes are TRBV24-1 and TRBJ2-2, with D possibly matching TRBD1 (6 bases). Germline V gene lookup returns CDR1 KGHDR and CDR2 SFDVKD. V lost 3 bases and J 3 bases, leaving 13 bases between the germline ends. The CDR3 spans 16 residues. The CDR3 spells CATSDGWGQDTGELFF. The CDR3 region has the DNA TGTGCCACCAGTGATGGTTGGGGGCAGGACACCGGGGAGCTGTTTTTT.

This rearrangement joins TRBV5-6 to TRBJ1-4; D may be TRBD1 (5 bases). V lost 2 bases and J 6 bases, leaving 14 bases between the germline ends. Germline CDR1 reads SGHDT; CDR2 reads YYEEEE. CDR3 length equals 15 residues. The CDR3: CASSFLRVNDEKLFF. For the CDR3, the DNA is TGTGCCAGCAGCTTCCTCAGGGTGAACGATGAAAAACTGTTTTTT.

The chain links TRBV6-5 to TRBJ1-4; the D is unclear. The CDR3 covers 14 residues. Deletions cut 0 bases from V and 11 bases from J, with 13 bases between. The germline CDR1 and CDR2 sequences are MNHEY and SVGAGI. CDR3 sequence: CASSYSRNPTKLFF. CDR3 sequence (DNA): TGTGCCAGCAGTTACTCACGAAATCCCACTAAACTGTTTTTT.

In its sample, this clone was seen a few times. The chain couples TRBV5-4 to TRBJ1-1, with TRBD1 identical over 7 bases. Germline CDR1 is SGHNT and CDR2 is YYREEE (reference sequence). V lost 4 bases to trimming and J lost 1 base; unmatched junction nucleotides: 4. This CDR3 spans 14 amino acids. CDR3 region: CASSLGQWNTEAFF. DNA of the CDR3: TGTGCCAGCAGCCTGGGACAGTGGAACACTGAAGCTTTCTTT.

Written as DNA, the CDR3 is TGTGCCAGCAGCTTAGAGGGTTTCTCTGAAGCTTTCTTT. Translating gives CASSLEGFSEAFF. The chain couples TRBV5-6 to TRBJ1-1, with D hard to call. V was cut by 2 bases and J by 6 bases, with 11 bases left in between. This CDR3 comprises 13 residues. CDR1 is SGHDT and CDR2 is YYEEEE in the germline V gene.

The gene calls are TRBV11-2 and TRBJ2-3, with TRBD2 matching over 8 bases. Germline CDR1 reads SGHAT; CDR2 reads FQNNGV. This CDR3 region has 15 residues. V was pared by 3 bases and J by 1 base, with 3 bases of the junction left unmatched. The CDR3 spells CASSFGRGGTDTQYF. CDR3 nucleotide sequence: TGTGCCAGCAGCTTCGGGCGGGGGGGCACAGATACGCAGTATTTT.

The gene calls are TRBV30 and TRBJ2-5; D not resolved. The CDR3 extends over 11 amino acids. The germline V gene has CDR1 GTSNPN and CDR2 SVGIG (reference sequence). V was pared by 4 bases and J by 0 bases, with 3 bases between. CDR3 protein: CAWTDQETQYF. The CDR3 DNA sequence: TGTGCCTGGACAGACCAAGAGACCCAGTACTTC.

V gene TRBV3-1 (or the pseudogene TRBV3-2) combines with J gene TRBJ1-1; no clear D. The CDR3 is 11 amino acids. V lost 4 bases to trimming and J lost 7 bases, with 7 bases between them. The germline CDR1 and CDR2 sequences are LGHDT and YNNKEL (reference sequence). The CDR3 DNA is TGTGCCAGCAGCCTGAGAAATGAAGCTTTCTTT. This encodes CASSLRNEAFF.

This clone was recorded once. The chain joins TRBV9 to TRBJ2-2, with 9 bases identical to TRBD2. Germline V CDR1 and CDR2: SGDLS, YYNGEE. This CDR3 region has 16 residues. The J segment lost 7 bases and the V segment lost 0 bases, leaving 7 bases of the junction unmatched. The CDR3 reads CASSVVPSGAGGELFF. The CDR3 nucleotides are TGTGCCAGCAGCGTAGTTCCTAGCGGGGCCGGCGGGGAGCTGTTTTTT.

CDR3 protein: CAASSLTGGLNTGELFF. The CDR3, as DNA: TGTGCCGCCAGCAGCCTAACAGGGGGTTTGAACACCGGGGAGCTGTTTTTT. The chain employs TRBV4-2 and TRBJ2-2, with TRBD1 matching 8 bases. The ends lost 11 bases at V and 1 base at J; junction bases unmatched: 15. The V gene's germline CDR1 is LGHNA and CDR2 YNFKEQ. This CDR3 comprises 17 residues.

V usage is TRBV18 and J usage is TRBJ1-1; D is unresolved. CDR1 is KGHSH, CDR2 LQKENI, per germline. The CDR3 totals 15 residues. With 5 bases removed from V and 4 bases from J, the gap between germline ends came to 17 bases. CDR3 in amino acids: CASSVGEAETTEAFF. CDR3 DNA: TGTGCCAGCTCAGTAGGAGAGGCCGAGACCACTGAAGCTTTCTTT.

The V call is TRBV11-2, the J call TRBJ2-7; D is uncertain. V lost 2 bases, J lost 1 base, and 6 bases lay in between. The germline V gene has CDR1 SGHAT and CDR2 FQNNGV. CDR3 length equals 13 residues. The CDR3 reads CASSLYVSYEQYF. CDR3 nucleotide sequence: TGTGCCAGCAGCTTATATGTGTCCTACGAGCAGTACTTC.

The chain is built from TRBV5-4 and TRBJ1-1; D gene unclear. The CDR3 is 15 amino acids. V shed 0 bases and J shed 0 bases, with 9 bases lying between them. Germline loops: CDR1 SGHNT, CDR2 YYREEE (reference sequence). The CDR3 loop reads CASSLDVAVNTEAFF. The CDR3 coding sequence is TGTGCCAGCAGCTTGGATGTAGCGGTGAACACTGAAGCTTTCTTT.

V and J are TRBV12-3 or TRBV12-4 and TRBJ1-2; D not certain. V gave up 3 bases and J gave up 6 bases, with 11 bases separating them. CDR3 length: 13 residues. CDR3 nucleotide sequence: TGTGCCAGCAGTTTTGGCCGCAACGATGGCTACACCTTC. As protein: CASSFGRNDGYTF.

CDR3 region: CASSRIGTYTDTQYF. The CDR3, as DNA: TGCGCCAGCAGCCGAATAGGGACTTACACAGATACGCAGTATTTT. The rearrangement links TRBV4-1 to TRBJ2-3, with a weak D call TRBD2 (6 bases). Germline CDR1 is MGHRA and CDR2 is YSYEKL. V was shortened by 4 bases and J by 2 bases, with 13 bases between the two germline ends. This CDR3 region has 15 residues.